One TCR beta chain is described in this entry. The antigen is undetermined. Trimming at V came to 7 bases and at J to 0 bases, leaving 2 bases not matched to a gene. The germline CDR1 and CDR2 sequences are ENHRY and SYGVKD. The CDR3 is 13 residues long. The record originates from a study of Tregs in tolerant kidney transplant recipients. Study conclusions and caveats: Tregs expanded with activated donor B cells seemed most donor-specific.

The repertoire was sequenced with immunoSEQ multiplex PCR; TCRdb's copy has only in-frame clones and lacks some. This table has about 240,000 clones, approximately 83% appearing once. The chain links TRBV10-3 to TRBJ2-7; 8 nucleotides align to TRBD2. The material sequenced was CD4+ T cells from blood. The TCR comes from a human donor in good health. The CDR3 spells CAITAGGSYEQYF. CDR3 DNA: TGTGCCATCACGGCGGGGGGCTCCTACGAGCAGTACTTC.